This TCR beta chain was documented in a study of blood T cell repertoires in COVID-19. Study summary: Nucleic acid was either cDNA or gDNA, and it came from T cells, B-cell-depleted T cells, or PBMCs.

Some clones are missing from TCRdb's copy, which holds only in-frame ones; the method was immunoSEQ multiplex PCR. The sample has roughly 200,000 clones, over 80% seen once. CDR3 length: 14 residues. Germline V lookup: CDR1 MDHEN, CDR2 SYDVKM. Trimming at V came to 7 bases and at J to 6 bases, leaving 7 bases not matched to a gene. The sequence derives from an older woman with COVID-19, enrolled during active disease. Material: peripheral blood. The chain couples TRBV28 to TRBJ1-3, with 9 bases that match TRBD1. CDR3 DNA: TGTGCCAGCACCTGGACAGGGGTTGTAAACACCATATATTTT. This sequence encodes CASTWTGVVNTIYF. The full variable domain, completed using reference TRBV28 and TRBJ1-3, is DVKVTQSSRYLVKRTGEKVFLECVQDMDHENMFWYRQDPGLGLRLIYFSYDVKMKEKGDIPEGYSVSREKKERFSLILESASTNQTSMYLCASTWTGVVNTIYFGEGSWLTVV.